The 21 T cell receptor beta chains listed next were all sequenced from one sample in a study of regulatory T cells in long-lasting Graves disease. Relying on iRepertoire HTBI primers and Arm-PCR of CDR3 regions, the team built TCR beta libraries. TCRdb reprocessed the multiplex PCR reads via MiXCR and lists one record per CDR3 protein. Of roughly 500,000 distinct CDR3 sequences in the sample, less than 15% were seen once. Time point meaning: newly diagnosed GD, antithyroid drugs for less than 3 months. PBMC-derived RNA was used for the TCR library. These data also featured in a second study, about T cells in Graves' hyperthyroidism and ophthalmopathy.

The starting material was peripheral blood mononuclear cells (PBMCs), obtained at new diagnosis, from a patient treated with antithyroid drugs. The receptors originated from a man aged 25-45 years with Graves disease.

The sample holds many counts of this clonotype. As DNA, the CDR3 is TGTGCCAGCAGTTACCATACGGCAGGGGGCGGGGAGACCCAGTACTTC. As protein: CASSYHTAGGGETQYF. The chain combines TRBV6-2 or TRBV6-3 with TRBJ2-5, with 8 bases lining up with TRBD1. Germline V gives CDR1 MNHEY, CDR2 SVGEGT. With V trimmed by 2 bases and J by 5 bases, 10 bases remained unmatched. The CDR3 loop spans 16 amino acids.

The sample holds many counts of this clonotype. The gene calls are TRBV27 and TRBJ2-3; possibly TRBD2 for D (5 bases). The germline V gene has CDR1 MNHEY and CDR2 SMNVEV (reference sequence). The CDR3 has 13 residues. The V end lost 4 bases, the J end lost 4 bases, and 9 bases lay between the germline ends. The CDR3 reads CASSSSRPDTQYF. For the CDR3, the DNA is TGTGCCAGCAGTTCTAGCCGGCCAGATACGCAGTATTTT.

V gene TRBV4-2 combines with J gene TRBJ2-5; 13 bases map to TRBD2. Germline values: CDR1 LGHNA, CDR2 YNFKEQ. The CDR3 totals 16 residues. Germline trimming cut 3 bases from V and 4 bases from J; bases unmatched to any gene: 5. This CDR3 reads CASSHPGLAGIETQYF. CDR3 in DNA: TGTGCCAGCAGCCACCCGGGACTAGCGGGAATAGAGACCCAGTACTTC.

This clonotype was seen only a few times. The chain uses TRBV20-1 and TRBJ2-5; 8 bases fit TRBD1. Losses at the gene ends were 3 bases for V and 4 bases for J; bases not matched to a gene: 7. The CDR3 runs 14 residues. Germline V gives CDR1 DFQATT, CDR2 SNEGSKA (reference sequence). CDR3 coding DNA: TGCAGTGCTAGGGACAGGGTGGAGGGAGAGACCCAGTACTTC. Its protein product is CSARDRVEGETQYF.

This clonotype was observed at least ten times. The chain is built from TRBV2 and TRBJ2-7, with TRBD1 identical over 9 bases. Trimming at V came to 6 bases and at J to 4 bases, leaving 7 bases not matched to a gene. Germline lookup yields CDR1 SNHLY and CDR2 FYNNEI. The CDR3 consists of 14 residues. CDR3 DNA sequence: TGTGCCAGCAGCCTGGGACAGGGTATGTACGAGCAGTACTTC. Protein sequence: CASSLGQGMYEQYF. The complete variable domain, with remaining parts taken from reference TRBV2 and TRBJ2-7, reads EPEVTQTPSHQVTQMGQEVILRCVPISNHLYFYWYRQILGQKVEFLVSFYNNEISEKSEIFDDQFSVERPDGSNFTLKIRSTKLEDSAMYFCASSLGQGMYEQYFGPGTRLTVT.

This clonotype occurred many times. V usage is TRBV7-9 and J usage is TRBJ2-7, with D unclear. V was cut by 5 bases and J by 1 base, with 12 bases left in between. Germline CDR1 SEHNR, CDR2 FQNEAQ (reference sequence). The length of the CDR3 is 14 residues. CDR3 amino acids: CASSHPLRSYEQYF. Here the CDR3 DNA reads TGTGCCAGCAGCCACCCCCTTCGATCCTACGAGCAGTACTTC.

The chain couples TRBV9 to TRBJ1-1; D perhaps matches TRBD1 (6 bases). Germline-derived CDR1 and CDR2 are SGDLS and YYNGEE. The ends were cut back, 3 bases at V and 0 bases at J, with 21 bases in the middle. This CDR3 spans 18 amino acids. DNA for the CDR3: TGTGCCAGCAGCGCGAGTGGGCAAGCCCAGGGGTTGAACACTGAAGCTTTCTTT. Protein sequence: CASSASGQAQGLNTEAFF.

The rearrangement joins TRBV12-5 to TRBJ2-7, with TRBD1 as a possible D gene (5 bases). Germline V lookup: CDR1 LGHNT, CDR2 FRNRAP. Trimming took 3 bases from V and 4 from J, leaving 13 bases between them. The CDR3 contains 14 residues. The CDR3 loop reads CASGFLSQGYEQYF. The CDR3 coding sequence is TGTGCTAGTGGTTTTTTAAGCCAGGGTTACGAGCAGTACTTC.

Many counts were recorded for this clonotype. The chain combines TRBV11-3 with TRBJ2-1; D is unresolved. This CDR3 has 14 amino acids. Germline V CDR1 and CDR2: SGHNT, YENEEA. The ends were cut back, 4 bases at V and 6 bases at J, with 13 bases in the middle. CDR3 loop: CASSYLPGGNEQFF. The CDR3 DNA reads TGTGCCAGCAGCTATCTGCCGGGCGGCAATGAGCAGTTCTTC.

This clonotype was seen a few times. V is TRBV4-2 and J is TRBJ2-7; 10 nucleotides align to TRBD2. V was pared by 1 base and J by 6 bases, with 6 bases of the junction left unmatched. In germline, CDR1 is LGHNA, CDR2 YNFKEQ. The CDR3 covers 15 residues. The CDR3 is CASSQGTSGGGEQYF. The CDR3 DNA sequence: TGTGCCAGCAGCCAAGGGACTAGCGGAGGGGGCGAGCAGTACTTC.

V and J are TRBV30 and TRBJ1-6; D perhaps matches TRBD1 (5 bases). Trimming took off 4 bases at V and 0 bases at J, with 13 bases between the two ends. The CDR3 is 16 amino acids. The germline V gene has CDR1 GTSNPN and CDR2 SVGIG (reference sequence). The CDR3, as DNA: TGTGCCTGGAACGGGGCCCTTAACTCCTATAATTCACCCCTCCACTTT. Amino acids: CAWNGALNSYNSPLHF.

Comments on this clonotype: A much larger clone is a single base away; this may be a read error. The chain carries TRBV7-9 and TRBJ1-3; the D is unclear. The CDR3 runs to 16 residues. The germline V gene has CDR1 SEHNR and CDR2 FQNEAQ (reference sequence). Trimming removed 3 bases from V and 3 bases from J, with 15 bases in between. CDR3 DNA sequence: TGTGCCAGCAGCTTGAGCCGGGCCCTTGATGGAAACACCATATATTTT. Translated, it gives CASSLSRALDGNTIYF.

This chain links TRBV13 with TRBJ2-6, with 7 bases that match TRBD1. V lost 6 bases, J lost 0 bases, and 5 bases stayed unmatched. Germline CDR1 PRHDT, CDR2 FYEKMQ (reference sequence). This CDR3 comprises 16 residues. The chain's CDR3 is CASREQGHSGANVLTF. The DNA for the CDR3 is TGTGCCAGCAGAGAACAGGGGCACTCTGGGGCCAACGTCCTGACTTTC.

CDR3 in DNA: TGTGCCAGCTCACTAATACCGGGACTAGCGGACCTGGAGCAGTACTTC. Its translation: CASSLIPGLADLEQYF. This sequence joins TRBV18 and TRBJ2-7, with 11 nucleotides matching TRBD2. The germline gives CDR1 KGHSH, CDR2 LQKENI. The CDR3 runs 16 residues. Trimming cost V 4 bases and J 7 bases; bases outside gene matches: 12. The whole variable domain, filled in from reference TRBV18 and TRBJ2-7, reads NAGVMQNPRHLVRRRGQEARLRCSPMKGHSHVYWYRQLPEEGLKFMVYLQKENIIDESGMPKERFSAEFPKEGPSILRIQQVVRGDSAAYFCASSLIPGLADLEQYFGPGTRLTVT.

The CDR3 spells CSAPGGAREKLFF. The CDR3 nucleotides read TGCAGTGCACCTGGGGGGGCTCGAGAAAAACTGTTTTTT. V and J are TRBV20-1 and TRBJ1-4; weak D call: TRBD1 (6 bases). The length of the CDR3 is 13 residues. Trimming took off 6 bases at V and 8 bases at J, with 16 bases between the two ends. CDR1 is DFQATT, CDR2 SNEGSKA, per germline (reference sequence).

By share, this clonotype ranks as medium-sized. This rearrangement joins TRBV7-3 to TRBJ2-1; 7 bases match TRBD2. This CDR3 contains 18 residues. V lost 1 base, J lost 3 bases, and 12 bases stayed unmatched. Germline-derived CDR1 and CDR2 are SGHTA and FQGTGA. The chain's CDR3 is CASSLKPVGGNSYNEQFF. The CDR3 DNA sequence: TGTGCCAGCAGCTTAAAACCCGTGGGGGGGAATAGCTACAATGAGCAGTTCTTC.

Ten or more counts support this clonotype. The rearrangement joins TRBV29-1 to TRBJ1-2; D not resolved. CDR3 length equals 14 residues. The ends were cut back, 4 bases at V and 3 bases at J, with 15 bases in the middle. Germline V CDR1 and CDR2: SQVTM, ANQGSEA. CDR3 sequence reads: CSVGPRQADYGYTF. The CDR3 DNA follows: TGCAGCGTTGGACCCAGGCAGGCGGACTATGGCTACACCTTC.

The sample holds many counts of this clonotype. The gene calls are TRBV7-9 and TRBJ2-3; D possibly corresponds to TRBD1 (8 bases). The germline V and J ends were trimmed by 5 bases and 3 bases, with 15 bases remaining between them. The CDR3 contains 15 residues. The germline V gene has CDR1 SEHNR and CDR2 FQNEAQ (reference sequence). The DNA for the CDR3 is TGTGCCAGCAGCAACGGACAGGGAGGGACAGATACGCAGTATTTT. This codes for CASSNGQGGTDTQYF.

At least ten counts were recorded for this clonotype. The chain is built from TRBV6-2 or TRBV6-3 and TRBJ2-3, with a weak D call TRBD2 (5 bases). V lost 0 bases, J lost 0 bases, and 16 bases lay in between. The CDR3 is 18 residues long. Germline V gene data show CDR1 as MNHEY and CDR2 as SVGEGT. The CDR3 region is CASSYSKYGGSSTDTQYF. CDR3 DNA: TGTGCCAGCAGTTACTCGAAGTACGGCGGGTCTAGCACAGATACGCAGTATTTT.

The chain is built from TRBV10-3 and TRBJ1-1; TRBD1 agrees at 10 bases. The length of the CDR3 is 14 residues. The germline V gene has CDR1 ENHRY and CDR2 SYGVKD. V lost 2 bases to trimming and J lost 5 bases; unmatched junction nucleotides: 2. CDR3 residues: CAISERDRGTEAFF. CDR3 DNA: TGTGCCATCAGTGAGCGGGACAGGGGAACTGAAGCTTTCTTT.

This clonotype was picked up many times. This chain joins TRBV29-1 and TRBJ2-1; unclear D gene. V lost 4 bases and J 2 bases, leaving 9 bases between the germline ends. The CDR3 is made up of 13 amino acids. Germline CDR1 and CDR2: SQVTM and ANQGSEA. The CDR3 DNA sequence: TGCAGCGTTGTCGGAGTTGCCTACAATGAGCAGTTCTTC. Translation gives CSVVGVAYNEQFF.